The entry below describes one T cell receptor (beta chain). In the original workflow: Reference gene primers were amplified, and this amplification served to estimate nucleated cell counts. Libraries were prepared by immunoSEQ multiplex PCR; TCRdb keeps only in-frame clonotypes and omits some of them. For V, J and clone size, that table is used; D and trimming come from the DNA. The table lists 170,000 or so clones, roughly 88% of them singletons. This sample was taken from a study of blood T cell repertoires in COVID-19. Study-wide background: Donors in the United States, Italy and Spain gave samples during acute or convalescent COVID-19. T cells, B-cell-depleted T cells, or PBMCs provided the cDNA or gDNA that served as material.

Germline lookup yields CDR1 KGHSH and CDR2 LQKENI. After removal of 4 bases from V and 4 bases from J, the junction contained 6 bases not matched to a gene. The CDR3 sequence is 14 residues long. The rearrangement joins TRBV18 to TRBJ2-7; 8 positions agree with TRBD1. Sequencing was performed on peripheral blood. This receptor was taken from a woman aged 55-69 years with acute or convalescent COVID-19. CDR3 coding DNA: TGTGCCAGCTCACGGGGACAGGTCGAATACGAGCAGTACTTC. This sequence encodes CASSRGQVEYEQYF.